These 20 T cell receptor beta chains came from one sample sequenced in a study of T cell responses to AZD1222 COVID-19 vaccine. Measured with immunoSEQ multiplex PCR; TCRdb has only the in-frame clones, and not every one. The sample records around 100,000 clones, around 87% being singletons. Source: peripheral blood, taken on day 0 of MenACWY control vaccination. These receptors were obtained from an adult in good health.

The V gene is TRBV4-3, the J gene TRBJ2-7; 9 nucleotides line up with TRBD1. Losses at the gene ends were 4 bases for V and 4 bases for J; bases not matched to a gene: 5. CDR3 length: 14 amino acids. Germline V gene data show CDR1 as LGHNA and CDR2 as YSLEER. CDR3 loop: CASSPGTGHYEQYF. The CDR3 DNA is TGCGCCAGCAGCCCTGGGACAGGGCATTACGAGCAGTACTTC.

This chain connects TRBV24-1 to TRBJ1-3; no clear D gene. The CDR3 runs to 13 residues. CDR1 and CDR2 from the germline V gene are KGHDR and SFDVKD. V gave up 3 bases and J gave up 4 bases, with 6 bases separating them. CDR3 sequence: CATSDAPGNTIYF. CDR3 nucleotide sequence: TGTGCCACCAGTGATGCTCCCGGAAACACCATATATTTT.

The chain joins TRBV27 to TRBJ1-6; D unclear. The CDR3 sequence is 14 residues long. Trimming cost V 3 bases and J 5 bases, with 8 bases left between them. Looked up from germline, CDR1 is MNHEY and CDR2 is SMNVEV (reference sequence). CDR3 nucleotides: TGTGCCAGCAGTTTTTGGCAGGATAATTCACCCCTCCACTTT. This codes for CASSFWQDNSPLHF.

The table lists this clone with a count of one. The chain is built from TRBV6-5 and TRBJ1-1; D uncertain. V gave up 6 bases and J gave up 0 bases, with 11 bases separating them. The germline V gene has CDR1 MNHEY and CDR2 SVGAGI. This CDR3 contains 14 residues. For the CDR3, the DNA is TGTGCCAGCAGCCTACAGCAGGTGAACACTGAAGCTTTCTTT. This translates into CASSLQQVNTEAFF.

This chain links TRBV9 with TRBJ1-2; D is perhaps TRBD1 (6 bases). The CDR3 runs 13 residues. Deletions cut 2 bases from V and 6 bases from J, with 11 bases between. Germline assignment: CDR1 SGDLS and CDR2 YYNGEE. CDR3 protein: CASSVKGGDGYTF. DNA for the CDR3: TGTGCCAGCAGCGTTAAGGGGGGAGATGGCTACACCTTC.

The chain is built from TRBV14 and TRBJ2-3; 9 positions match TRBD1. This CDR3 contains 14 residues. V was pared by 4 bases and J by 5 bases, with 4 bases of the junction left unmatched. Germline CDR1 is SGHDN and CDR2 is FVKESK. CDR3 nucleotides: TGTGCCAGCAGCCGCCGACAGGGGGGAGATACGCAGTATTTT. Translating it yields CASSRRQGGDTQYF. Complete variable domain (other parts from reference TRBV14 and TRBJ2-3): EAGVTQFPSHSVIEKGQTVTLRCDPISGHDNLYWYRRVMGKEIKFLLHFVKESKQDESGMPNNRFLAERTGGTYSTLKVQPAELEDSGVYFCASSRRQGGDTQYFGPGTRLTVL.

This chain joins TRBV5-1 and TRBJ2-3, with TRBD2 matching 9 bases. CDR1 and CDR2 from the germline V gene are SGHRS and YFSETQ. The V segment lost 4 bases and the J segment 3 bases; nucleotides outside the gene matches: 6. The CDR3 spans 15 residues. The CDR3 sequence is CASSEGTSSTDTQYF. DNA for the CDR3: TGCGCCAGCAGCGAGGGGACTAGCTCAACAGATACGCAGTATTTT.

The V gene is TRBV27, the J gene TRBJ2-5, with 7 bases fitting TRBD2. The V segment lost 6 bases and the J segment 1 base; nucleotides outside the gene matches: 8. This CDR3 spans 15 amino acids. Per germline, CDR1 MNHEY and CDR2 SMNVEV (reference sequence). This CDR3 is CASRPERGLQETQYF. Written as DNA, the CDR3 is TGTGCCAGCAGACCCGAGCGGGGCCTCCAAGAGACCCAGTACTTC.

This rearrangement joins TRBV19 to TRBJ1-5; unclear D gene. V was pared by 7 bases and J by 3 bases, with 10 bases between. Germline V gene lookup returns CDR1 LNHDA and CDR2 SQIVND (reference sequence). CDR3 length: 13 amino acids. The DNA of the CDR3 is TGTGCCAGTACTTACCGATACAATCAGCCCCAGCATTTT. It translates to CASTYRYNQPQHF.

The rearrangement uses TRBV4-1 and TRBJ1-1; D gene unclear. The germline gives CDR1 MGHRA, CDR2 YSYEKL. The ends were cut back, 1 base at V and 1 base at J, with 22 bases in the middle. CDR3 length: 19 amino acids. CDR3 loop: CASSQVLVFGQPANTEAFF. DNA for the CDR3: TGCGCCAGCAGCCAAGTTTTGGTCTTCGGGCAACCTGCGAACACTGAAGCTTTCTTT.

The V call is TRBV7-2, the J call TRBJ2-7; D is ambiguous. V lost 2 bases to trimming and J lost 7 bases, with 12 bases between them. The germline V gene has CDR1 SGHTA and CDR2 FQGNSA. This CDR3 is 13 amino acids long. CDR3 sequence (DNA): TGTGCCAGCAGCTTAAGGGTGAGTGGAGAGCAGTACTTC. This gives the protein CASSLRVSGEQYF.

V gene TRBV7-9 combines with J gene TRBJ2-7; the D gene is possibly TRBD2 (6 bases). Per germline, CDR1 SEHNR and CDR2 FQNEAQ (reference sequence). This CDR3 has 14 amino acids. V was clipped by 1 base and J by 6 bases, with 13 bases between them. The CDR3 reads CASSLEGLLGEQYF. DNA of the CDR3: TGTGCCAGCAGCTTAGAGGGACTGCTGGGCGAGCAGTACTTC.

V gene TRBV30 combines with J gene TRBJ1-3; tentatively, D is TRBD1 (5 bases). Trimming cost V 5 bases and J 2 bases, with 10 bases left between them. Germline lookup yields CDR1 GTSNPN and CDR2 SVGIG (reference sequence). CDR3 size: 13 residues. CDR3 DNA: TGTGCCTGGGGGGCTTTGGCTGGAAACACCATATATTTT. Translation: CAWGALAGNTIYF.

This sequence joins TRBV2 and TRBJ2-2; D ambiguous. There are 13 residues in the CDR3. Germline V CDR1 and CDR2: SNHLY, FYNNEI. Deletions cut 6 bases from V and 6 bases from J, with 11 bases between. The CDR3 coding sequence is TGTGCCAGCAGGGGGTCTATCCCCGGGGAGCTGTTTTTT. This codes for CASRGSIPGELFF.

This clone has only one observation. The rearrangement uses TRBV19 and TRBJ1-1, with D possibly being TRBD1 (5 bases). This CDR3 has 14 amino acids. V lost 3 bases and J 1 base, leaving 9 bases between the germline ends. Germline CDR1 is LNHDA and CDR2 is SQIVND (reference sequence). The CDR3 is CASSIGDPNTEAFF. Here the CDR3 DNA reads TGTGCCAGTAGTATTGGGGACCCGAACACTGAAGCTTTCTTT.

This chain connects TRBV6-2 or TRBV6-3 to TRBJ2-1; 11 bases map to TRBD2. Looked up from germline, CDR1 is MNHEY and CDR2 is SVGEGT. The V gene end was trimmed by 5 bases and the J gene end by 2 bases; junction bases not matched to a gene: 5. The CDR3 has 16 residues. Written as DNA, the CDR3 is TGTGCCAGCAGTAATAGCGGGAGGGGGACCTACAATGAGCAGTTCTTC. Encoded protein: CASSNSGRGTYNEQFF.

This clone has only a few counts. The gene calls are TRBV29-1 and TRBJ1-5; D perhaps matches TRBD1 (6 bases). Germline assignment: CDR1 SQVTM and CDR2 ANQGSEA. The length of the CDR3 is 13 residues. Trimming removed 5 bases from V and 3 bases from J, with 11 bases in between. This chain's CDR3 is CSVTSGDNQPQHF. CDR3 DNA: TGCAGCGTTACCTCAGGGGACAATCAGCCCCAGCATTTT.

This chain connects TRBV4-3 to TRBJ1-3; no firm D call. Germline V gives CDR1 LGHNA, CDR2 YSLEER. V was clipped by 0 bases and J by 4 bases, with 10 bases between them. The CDR3 extends over 15 amino acids. This chain's CDR3 is CASSQDVGTGNTIYF. CDR3 in DNA: TGCGCCAGCAGCCAAGATGTCGGTACCGGAAACACCATATATTTT.

The chain links TRBV19 to TRBJ1-5; tentatively, D is TRBD1 (6 bases). Trimming pared 5 bases from V and 8 bases from J, leaving 19 bases between. Germline lookup yields CDR1 LNHDA and CDR2 SQIVND (reference sequence). CDR3 length equals 15 residues. The CDR3 region is CASSPALGGAEPQHF. The CDR3 DNA sequence: TGTGCCAGTAGTCCCGCCCTTGGGGGGGCTGAGCCCCAGCATTTT. Full variable domain (missing parts from reference TRBV19 and TRBJ1-5): DGGITQSPKYLFRKEGQNVTLSCEQNLNHDAMYWYRQDPGQGLRLIYYSQIVNDFQKGDIAEGYSVSREKKESFPLTVTSAQKNPTAFYLCASSPALGGAEPQHFGDGTRLSIL.

This clone appeared a few times. The CDR3 bases are TGCGCCAGCAGCCAAGGGGGCAGGGGCCGAAGCTCTGGAAACACCATATATTTT. Protein product: CASSQGGRGRSSGNTIYF. The rearrangement uses TRBV4-1 and TRBJ1-3; possible D gene TRBD1, 6 bases. V gave up 1 base and J gave up 0 bases, with 16 bases separating them. The CDR3 has 18 amino acids. CDR1 MGHRA and CDR2 YSYEKL come from the germline V gene.